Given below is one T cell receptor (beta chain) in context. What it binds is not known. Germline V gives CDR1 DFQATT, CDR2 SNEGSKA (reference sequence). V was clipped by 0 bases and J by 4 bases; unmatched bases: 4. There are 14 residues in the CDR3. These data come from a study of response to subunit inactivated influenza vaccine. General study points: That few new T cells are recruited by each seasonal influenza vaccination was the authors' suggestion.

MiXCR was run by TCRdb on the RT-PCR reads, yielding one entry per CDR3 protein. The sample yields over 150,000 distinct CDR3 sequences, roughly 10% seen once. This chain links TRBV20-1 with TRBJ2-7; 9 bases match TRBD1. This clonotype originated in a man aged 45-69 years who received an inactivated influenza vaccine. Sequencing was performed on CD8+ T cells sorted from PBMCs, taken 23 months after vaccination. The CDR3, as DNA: TGCAGTGCTAGAGATGGGACAGGGAGGTACGAGCAGTACTTC. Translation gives CSARDGTGRYEQYF.